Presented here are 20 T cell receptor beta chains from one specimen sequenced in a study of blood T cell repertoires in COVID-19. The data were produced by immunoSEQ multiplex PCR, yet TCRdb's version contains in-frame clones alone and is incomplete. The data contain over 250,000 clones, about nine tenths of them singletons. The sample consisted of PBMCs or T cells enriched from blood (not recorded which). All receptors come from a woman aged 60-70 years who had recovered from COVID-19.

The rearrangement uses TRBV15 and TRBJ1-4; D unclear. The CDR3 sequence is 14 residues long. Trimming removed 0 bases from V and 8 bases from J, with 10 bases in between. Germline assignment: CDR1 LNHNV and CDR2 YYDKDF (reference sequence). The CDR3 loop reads CATSRDLPGEKLFF. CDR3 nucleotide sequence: TGTGCCACCAGCAGAGACCTTCCGGGAGAAAAACTGTTTTTT. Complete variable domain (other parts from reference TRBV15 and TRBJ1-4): DAMVIQNPRYQVTQFGKPVTLSCSQTLNHNVMYWYQQKSSQAPKLLFHYYDKDFNNEADTPDNFQSRRPNTSFCFLDIRSPGLGDTAMYLCATSRDLPGEKLFFGSGTQLSVL.

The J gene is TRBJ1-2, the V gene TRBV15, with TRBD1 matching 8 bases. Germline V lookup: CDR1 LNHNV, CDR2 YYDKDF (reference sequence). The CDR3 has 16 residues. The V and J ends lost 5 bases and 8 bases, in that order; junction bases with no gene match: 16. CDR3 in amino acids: CATSPPAGGSLGGYTF. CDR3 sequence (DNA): TGTGCCACCAGCCCTCCGGCAGGGGGCTCTTTGGGAGGCTACACCTTC.

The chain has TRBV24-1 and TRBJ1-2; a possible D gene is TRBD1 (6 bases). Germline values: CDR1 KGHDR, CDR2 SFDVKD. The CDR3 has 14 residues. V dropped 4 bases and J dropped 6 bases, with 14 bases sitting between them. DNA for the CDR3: TGTGCCACCAGTGACTTCGGGACACAGAATGGCTACACCTTC. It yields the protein CATSDFGTQNGYTF.

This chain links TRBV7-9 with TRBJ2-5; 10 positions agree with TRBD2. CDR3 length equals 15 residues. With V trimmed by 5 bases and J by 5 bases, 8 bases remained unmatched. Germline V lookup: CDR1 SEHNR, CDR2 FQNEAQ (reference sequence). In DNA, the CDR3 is TGTGCCAGCAGCGGGGCTACTAGCGGGGACGAGACCCAGTACTTC. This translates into CASSGATSGDETQYF.

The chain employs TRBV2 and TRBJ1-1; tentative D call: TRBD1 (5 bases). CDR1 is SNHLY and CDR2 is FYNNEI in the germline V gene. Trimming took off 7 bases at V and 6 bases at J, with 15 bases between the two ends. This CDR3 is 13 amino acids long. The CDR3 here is CASKEGPIAEAFF. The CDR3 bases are TGTGCCAGCAAGGAGGGGCCCATAGCTGAAGCTTTCTTT.

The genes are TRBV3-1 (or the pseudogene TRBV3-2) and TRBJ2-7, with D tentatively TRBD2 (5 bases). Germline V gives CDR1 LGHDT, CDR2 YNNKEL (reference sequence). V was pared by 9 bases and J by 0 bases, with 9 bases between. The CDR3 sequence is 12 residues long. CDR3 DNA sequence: TGTGCCAGTCAGGACTCCTCCTACGAGCAGTACTTC. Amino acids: CASQDSSYEQYF.

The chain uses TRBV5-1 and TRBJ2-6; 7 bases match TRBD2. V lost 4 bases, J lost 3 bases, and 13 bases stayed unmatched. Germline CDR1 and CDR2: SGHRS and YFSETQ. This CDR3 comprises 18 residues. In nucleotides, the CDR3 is TGCGCCAGCAGCGGGGGAGGGCTACGACTCGATGGGGCCAACGTCCTGACTTTC. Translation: CASSGGGLRLDGANVLTF.

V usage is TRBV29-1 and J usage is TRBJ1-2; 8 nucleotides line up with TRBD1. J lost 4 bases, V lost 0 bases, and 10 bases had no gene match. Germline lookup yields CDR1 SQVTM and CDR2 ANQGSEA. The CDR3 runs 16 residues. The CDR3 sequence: CSVEDYGGQVLYGYTF. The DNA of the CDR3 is TGCAGCGTTGAAGACTATGGGGGACAGGTGCTCTATGGCTACACCTTC.

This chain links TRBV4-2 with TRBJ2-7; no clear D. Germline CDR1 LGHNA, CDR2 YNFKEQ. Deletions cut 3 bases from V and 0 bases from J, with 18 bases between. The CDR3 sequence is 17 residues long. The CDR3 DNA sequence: TGTGCCAGCAGCCACCCCAACGGAGCGCTTTACTCCTACGAGCAGTACTTC. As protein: CASSHPNGALYSYEQYF.

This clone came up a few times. This CDR3 is CASIPGQASYEQYF. CDR3 in DNA: TGTGCCAGTATTCCGGGACAGGCGTCCTACGAGCAGTACTTC. This chain links TRBV19 with TRBJ2-7; 8 nucleotides match TRBD1. The CDR3 totals 14 residues. The germline gives CDR1 LNHDA, CDR2 SQIVND (reference sequence). The ends lost 7 bases at V and 1 base at J; junction bases unmatched: 6.

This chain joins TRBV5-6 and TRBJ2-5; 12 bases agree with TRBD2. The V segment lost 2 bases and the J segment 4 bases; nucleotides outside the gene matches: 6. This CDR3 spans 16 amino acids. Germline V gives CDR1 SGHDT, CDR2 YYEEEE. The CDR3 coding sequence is TGTGCCAGCAGCTTTCGGACTAGCGGGATGGGAGAGACCCAGTACTTC. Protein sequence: CASSFRTSGMGETQYF.

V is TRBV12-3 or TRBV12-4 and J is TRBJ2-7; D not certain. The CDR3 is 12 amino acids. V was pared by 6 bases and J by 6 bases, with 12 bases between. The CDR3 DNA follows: TGTGCCAGCAGCCGCAGTCGCGGCGAGCAGTACTTC. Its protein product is CASSRSRGEQYF.

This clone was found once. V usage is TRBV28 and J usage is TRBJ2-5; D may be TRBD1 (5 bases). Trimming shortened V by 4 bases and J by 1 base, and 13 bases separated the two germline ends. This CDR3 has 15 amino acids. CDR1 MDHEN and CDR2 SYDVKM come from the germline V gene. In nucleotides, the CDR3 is TGTGCCAGCAGTTCTGCCGACAGTCTCCAAGAGACCCAGTACTTC. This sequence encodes CASSSADSLQETQYF.

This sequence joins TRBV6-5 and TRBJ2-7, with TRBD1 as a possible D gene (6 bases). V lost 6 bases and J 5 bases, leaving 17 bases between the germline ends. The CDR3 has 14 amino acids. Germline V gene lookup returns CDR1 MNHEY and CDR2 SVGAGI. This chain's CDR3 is CASSLTSGDHEQYF. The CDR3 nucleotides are TGTGCCAGCAGCCTGACGTCAGGGGACCACGAGCAGTACTTC.

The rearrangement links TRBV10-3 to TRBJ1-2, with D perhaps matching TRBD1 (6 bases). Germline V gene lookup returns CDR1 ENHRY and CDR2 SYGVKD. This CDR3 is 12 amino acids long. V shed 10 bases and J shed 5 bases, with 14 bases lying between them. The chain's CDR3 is CANLNREYGYTF. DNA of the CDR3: TGTGCCAACCTTAACAGGGAGTATGGCTACACCTTC.

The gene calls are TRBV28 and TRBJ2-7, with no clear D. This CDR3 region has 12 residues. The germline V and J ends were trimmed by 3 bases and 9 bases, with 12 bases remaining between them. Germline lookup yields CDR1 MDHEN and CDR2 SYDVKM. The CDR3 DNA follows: TGTGCCAGCAGTTTTGGGCTTTTAGGGCAGTACTTC. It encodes CASSFGLLGQYF.

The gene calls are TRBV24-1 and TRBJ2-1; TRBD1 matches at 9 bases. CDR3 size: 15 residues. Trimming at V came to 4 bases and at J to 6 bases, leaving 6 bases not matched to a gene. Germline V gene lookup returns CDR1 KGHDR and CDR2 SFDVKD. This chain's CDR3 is CATSEPGQGFNEQFF. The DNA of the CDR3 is TGTGCCACCAGTGAGCCGGGACAGGGTTTCAATGAGCAGTTCTTC.

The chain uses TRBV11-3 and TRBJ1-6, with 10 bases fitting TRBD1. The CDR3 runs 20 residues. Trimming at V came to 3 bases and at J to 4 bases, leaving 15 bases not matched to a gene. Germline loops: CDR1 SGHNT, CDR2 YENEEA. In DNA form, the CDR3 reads TGTGCCAGCAGCTTGGTAGCGGGACAGGGGCGGTCTGAATATAATTCACCCCTCCACTTT. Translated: CASSLVAGQGRSEYNSPLHF.

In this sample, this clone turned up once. In nucleotides, the CDR3 is TGCGCCAGCGGGTCCCGCCAGGGCGCCAAAAACATTCAGTACTTC. Its translation is CASGSRQGAKNIQYF. The chain recombines TRBV10-1 with TRBJ2-4, with D possibly matching TRBD1 (5 bases). The germline CDR1 and CDR2 sequences are WNHNN and SYGVQD (reference sequence). The CDR3 loop spans 15 amino acids. V was shortened by 8 bases and J by 1 base, with 15 bases between the two germline ends.

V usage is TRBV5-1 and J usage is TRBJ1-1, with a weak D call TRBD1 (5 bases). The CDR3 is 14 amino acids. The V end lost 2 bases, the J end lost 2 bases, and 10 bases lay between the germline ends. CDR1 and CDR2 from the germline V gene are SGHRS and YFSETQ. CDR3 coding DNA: TGCGCCAGCAGCTTTGACGGGGGAAACACTGAAGCTTTCTTT. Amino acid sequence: CASSFDGGNTEAFF.